A single sample is the source of the 17 T cell receptor beta chains below, sequenced in a study of blood T cell repertoires in COVID-19. TCRdb's copy holds only in-frame clones and misses some; the assay was immunoSEQ multiplex PCR. This table holds about 240,000 clones, roughly 79% found once. The sequenced material came from peripheral blood. The receptors stem from a woman older than 75 with COVID-19, enrolled during active disease.

This clone was observed at least ten times. This rearrangement joins TRBV19 to TRBJ2-1; TRBD2 agrees at 7 bases. This CDR3 spans 15 amino acids. Trimming cost V 3 bases and J 8 bases; bases outside gene matches: 10. Germline CDR1 is LNHDA and CDR2 is SQIVND (reference sequence). CDR3 nucleotide sequence: TGTGCCAGTAGTATCGTGATGGCGGGAGCGGATGAGCAGTTCTTC. Protein product: CASSIVMAGADEQFF.

The J gene is TRBJ1-5, the V gene TRBV27; maybe TRBD1 (6 bases). CDR3 length equals 15 residues. CDR1 MNHEY and CDR2 SMNVEV come from the germline V gene (reference sequence). The V gene lost 2 bases and the J gene lost 3 bases, with 11 bases spanning the gap. The CDR3 DNA reads TGTGCCAGCAGTTTAGGAGGACAGCCCAATCAGCCCCAGCATTTT. Protein product: CASSLGGQPNQPQHF.

This clone was picked up one time. This sequence joins TRBV11-3 and TRBJ2-1; weak D call: TRBD2 (6 bases). This CDR3 region has 15 residues. CDR1 SGHNT and CDR2 YENEEA come from the germline V gene. V lost 1 base to trimming and J lost 8 bases, with 15 bases between them. The CDR3 coding sequence is TGTGCCAGCAGCTTAGGGATGAGGACTATCGATGAGCAGTTCTTC. It yields the protein CASSLGMRTIDEQFF.

This clone was found once. The chain uses TRBV2 and TRBJ1-5, with 11 bases matching TRBD1. CDR3 size: 14 residues. Germline CDR1 is SNHLY and CDR2 is FYNNEI. J gave up 6 bases and V 7 bases, and 5 bases lay outside the gene matches. Here the CDR3 DNA reads TGTGCCAGCAAGGGGACAGGGGGTTTTCAGCCCCAGCATTTT. The encoded protein is CASKGTGGFQPQHF.

V is TRBV5-1 and J is TRBJ1-1; 11 bases are a match to TRBD1. Per germline, CDR1 SGHRS and CDR2 YFSETQ. The CDR3 extends over 15 amino acids. V shed 3 bases, J shed 3 bases, and the junction held 4 bases outside the gene matches. The chain's CDR3 is CASSWGQGGYTEAFF. CDR3 DNA sequence: TGCGCCAGCAGCTGGGGACAGGGGGGCTACACTGAAGCTTTCTTT.

This clone has more than one count but fewer than ten. The J gene is TRBJ2-3, the V gene TRBV19; TRBD2 aligns across 7 bases. The trim removed 5 bases at V and 3 bases at J, leaving 17 bases unmatched. Germline values: CDR1 LNHDA, CDR2 SQIVND (reference sequence). There are 18 residues in the CDR3. The CDR3 DNA sequence: TGTGCCAGTAGTCCTAGAGGTTTGCGGGGAGGGAAAACAGATACGCAGTATTTT. It yields the protein CASSPRGLRGGKTDTQYF.

J is TRBJ2-1 and V is TRBV7-2, with a tentative D call TRBD1 (5 bases). Per the germline V gene, CDR1 is SGHTA and CDR2 is FQGNSA. Trimming left V 8 bases short and J 6 bases short, with 14 bases between. The CDR3 is made up of 13 amino acids. CDR3 bases: TGTGCCAGCGGACGTCCAGGGTCCAATGAGCAGTTCTTC. Translation: CASGRPGSNEQFF.

V gene TRBV7-2 combines with J gene TRBJ2-2; TRBD2 agrees at 12 bases. Germline-derived CDR1 and CDR2 are SGHTA and FQGNSA. V lost 1 base to trimming and J lost 6 bases; unmatched junction nucleotides: 9. This CDR3 region has 18 residues. The CDR3 coding sequence is TGTGCCAGCAGCTTAGGCCCTAGCGGGAGGGCGGGCGCCGGGGAGCTGTTTTTT. It translates to CASSLGPSGRAGAGELFF.

This clone showed up just a few times. The chain recombines TRBV12-3 or TRBV12-4 with TRBJ2-1; no clear D gene. Between the trimmed V and J ends, which lost 5 bases and 2 bases, there was a span of 7 bases. The CDR3 has 13 residues. In DNA, the CDR3 is TGTGCCAGCAGTGTGGCCACCTACAATGAGCAGTTCTTC. Its protein is CASSVATYNEQFF.

The chain joins TRBV11-2 to TRBJ2-1, with 12 bases identical to TRBD2. The CDR3 spans 17 residues. CDR1 is SGHAT and CDR2 is FQNNGV in the germline V gene. With 5 bases clipped from V and 9 bases from J, the junction kept 14 bases outside the gene matches. DNA of the CDR3: TGTGCCAGCAGCCGCCGGGGGACTAGCGGGTCCTGGGGTGAGCAGTTCTTC. Amino acid sequence: CASSRRGTSGSWGEQFF.

The rearrangement uses TRBV5-1 and TRBJ1-4; no clear D. V was trimmed by 5 bases and J by 6 bases, leaving 14 bases between them. The CDR3 runs to 14 residues. The germline V gene has CDR1 SGHRS and CDR2 YFSETQ. CDR3 region: CASREGAGDEKLFF. CDR3 bases: TGCGCCAGCAGGGAAGGTGCCGGGGATGAAAAACTGTTTTTT.

The chain joins TRBV6-1 to TRBJ2-5; D remains unclear. V lost 5 bases, J lost 1 base, and 8 bases lay in between. The CDR3 runs to 13 residues. Per the germline V gene, CDR1 is MNHNS and CDR2 is SASEGT. The CDR3 DNA follows: TGTGCCAGCAGTTTCGACACCCAAGAGACCCAGTACTTC. Amino acid sequence: CASSFDTQETQYF.

This clone was seen a few times. The chain uses TRBV7-9 and TRBJ2-1, with D maybe TRBD1 (5 bases). Germline values: CDR1 SEHNR, CDR2 FQNEAQ (reference sequence). Trimming cost V 2 bases and J 9 bases, with 14 bases left between them. The CDR3 length is 14 residues. The CDR3 here is CASSLNRLGVEQFF. The CDR3 DNA reads as TGTGCCAGCAGCTTAAACAGGTTAGGCGTTGAGCAGTTCTTC.

The chain combines TRBV2 with TRBJ1-5, with 7 bases that match TRBD1. Germline CDR1 and CDR2: SNHLY and FYNNEI. With V trimmed by 7 bases and J by 3 bases, 3 bases remained unmatched. The CDR3 has 13 residues. The CDR3 nucleotides read TGTGCCAGCAAGGGACAGTCCAATCAGCCCCAGCATTTT. This codes for CASKGQSNQPQHF.

The V and J genes are TRBV30 and TRBJ1-5; D gene uncertain. The CDR3 has 13 residues. The V gene's germline CDR1 is GTSNPN and CDR2 SVGIG (reference sequence). V was shortened by 2 bases and J by 5 bases, with 10 bases between the two germline ends. CDR3 sequence reads: CAWSKLEYQPQHF. The CDR3 DNA follows: TGTGCCTGGAGTAAGTTAGAGTATCAGCCCCAGCATTTT.

This rearrangement joins TRBV7-2 to TRBJ1-2; no reliable D call. The CDR3 is 13 residues long. In germline, CDR1 is SGHTA, CDR2 FQGNSA. Trimming shortened V by 3 bases and J by 8 bases, and 13 bases separated the two germline ends. CDR3 sequence: CASSFVQSGGYTF. The CDR3 bases are TGTGCCAGCAGCTTCGTTCAGTCGGGAGGCTACACCTTC.

The rearrangement joins TRBV10-3 to TRBJ1-2, with 9 bases that match TRBD1. Trimming at V came to 4 bases and at J to 10 bases, leaving 1 base not matched to a gene. This CDR3 contains 11 residues. The germline gives CDR1 ENHRY, CDR2 SYGVKD. In DNA form, the CDR3 reads TGTGCCATCAGTGGGGACAGGGACTACACCTTC. This encodes CAISGDRDYTF.